This entry is about one T cell receptor (beta chain). Methods used by the authors: Estimates of nucleated cell counts were drawn from the amplification of reference gene primers. Assay: immunoSEQ multiplex PCR; the TCRdb copy retains only in-frame clones and omits some. That table supplies the V and J calls and clone size; D and trimming were determined from the DNA. This sample carries about 280,000 clones, 86% of them seen once, and the ten largest clones take about 8.8%. CDR3 length: 11 residues. With 7 bases removed from V and 11 bases from J, the gap between germline ends came to 14 bases. Germline-derived CDR1 and CDR2 are MDHEN and SYDVKM. This specimen belongs to a study of blood T cell repertoires in COVID-19. Study-wide context: Acute and convalescent COVID-19 samples came from the United States, Italy and Spain. Sample material is recorded as cDNA or gDNA derived from T cells, B-cell-depleted T cells, or PBMCs.

The sequence derives from a man aged 35 to 55 with active or convalescent COVID-19. Sequences were obtained from peripheral blood. The chain combines TRBV28 with TRBJ1-1, with D maybe TRBD1 (5 bases). This CDR3 reads CASTRGTYAFF. CDR3 coding DNA: TGTGCCAGCACCCGGGGGACCTATGCTTTCTTT.